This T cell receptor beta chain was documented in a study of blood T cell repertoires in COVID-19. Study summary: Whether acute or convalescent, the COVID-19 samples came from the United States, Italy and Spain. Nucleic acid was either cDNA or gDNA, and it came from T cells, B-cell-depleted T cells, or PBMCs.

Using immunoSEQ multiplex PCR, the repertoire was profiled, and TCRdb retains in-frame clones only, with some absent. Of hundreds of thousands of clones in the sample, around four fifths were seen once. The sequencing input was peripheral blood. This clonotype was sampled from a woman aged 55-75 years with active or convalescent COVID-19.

The CDR3 reads CASTLLPPGDEQYF. The CDR3 nucleotides are TGTGCCAGCACCCTACTACCACCGGGGGATGAGCAGTACTTC. The chain combines TRBV6-6 with TRBJ2-7, with D possibly being TRBD2 (6 bases). CDR1 MNHNY and CDR2 SVGAGI come from the germline V gene (reference sequence). CDR3 length equals 14 residues. V was shortened by 7 bases and J by 7 bases, with 20 bases between the two germline ends.